Shown below are 5 T cell receptor beta chains from a single sample sequenced in a study of chemoradiotherapy in HPV16-positive cancers (dated 2022 in TCRdb). To prepare the library, the immunoSEQ multiplex PCR assay was applied. The clones in this table, taken by TCRdb from immuneACCESS, are in-frame only. Not every clone is retained; where verified, under half of the shortfall comes from an unresolved V gene, and the cause of the rest is unknown. The sample has 10,000 to 15,000 clones on record, 55% to 70% of them singletons. The biggest ten clones account for around 19% of the sample. Sample acquisition took place from a patient who underwent chemoradiotherapy. These receptors originate from a human donor with HPV-associated anogenital cancer.

This clone was counted once. The rearrangement links TRBV2 to TRBJ2-7; 8 bases fit TRBD2. CDR1 is SNHLY, CDR2 FYNNEI, per germline. This CDR3 region has 14 residues. V lost 6 bases and J lost 1; bases outside the gene matches: 5. The CDR3, as DNA: TGTGCCAGCAGGGCGGGGGGCCTTTCCTACGAGCAGTACTTC. It encodes CASRAGGLSYEQYF.

The chain combines TRBV6-5 with TRBJ1-2; D is ambiguous. Trimming took 5 bases from V and 2 from J, leaving 9 bases between them. There are 13 residues in the CDR3. The germline CDR1 and CDR2 sequences are MNHEY and SVGAGI. CDR3 loop: CASSAQRNYGYTF. The CDR3 coding sequence is TGTGCCAGCAGTGCCCAGCGAAACTATGGCTACACCTTC.

V is TRBV28 and J is TRBJ1-1; D is ambiguous. The CDR3 has 11 residues. The ends were cut back, 6 bases at V and 7 bases at J, with 9 bases in the middle. From germline, CDR1 is MDHEN and CDR2 SYDVKM. The CDR3 here is CASSPFGEAFF. Here the CDR3 DNA reads TGTGCCAGCAGCCCCTTCGGTGAAGCTTTCTTT.

This sequence joins TRBV21-1 and TRBJ2-2; the DNA was not used to check the table's D call, TRBD1. TRBV21-1 is tagged as a pseudogene. The CDR3 is made up of 15 amino acids. CDR3 DNA sequence: TGTGCCAGCAGCAAAGGGGCGACGAACACCGGGGAGCTGTTTTTT. The encoded protein is CASSKGATNTGELFF.

This clone qualifies as medium-sized. Since a much larger clone is just one base distant, this may be a read error. This same CDR3 is encoded by further DNA sequences in the sample. The chain recombines TRBV28 with TRBJ2-7; 9 bases are a match to TRBD1. Germline-derived CDR1 and CDR2 are MDHEN and SYDVKM. The CDR3 sequence is 14 residues long. The ends lost 3 bases at V and 4 bases at J; junction bases unmatched: 4. The CDR3 sequence is CASSFPGTGYEQYF. CDR3 nucleotide sequence: TGTGCCAGCAGTTTCCCCGGGACAGGGTACGAGCAGTACTTC.